The 23 T cell receptor beta chains reported below all come from one sample, sequenced in a study of identical twins. A single record per CDR3 protein comes from TCRdb applying MiXCR to the 5' RACE reads. The data hold about 240,000 distinct CDR3 sequences, with about 10% observed a single time. The specimen was memory T cells sorted from blood. These receptors came from a man aged 45-65 years in good health.

V gene TRBV10-1 combines with J gene TRBJ1-1, with D unclear. The germline gives CDR1 WNHNN, CDR2 SYGVQD (reference sequence). The CDR3 totals 13 residues. The germline V and J ends were trimmed by 6 bases and 7 bases, with 15 bases remaining between them. The CDR3 here is CASRLGVDGEAFF. DNA of the CDR3: TGCGCCAGCAGGTTGGGCGTGGATGGTGAAGCTTTCTTT.

V is TRBV29-1 and J is TRBJ1-1; 7 positions match TRBD1. The CDR3 sequence is 15 residues long. The germline CDR1 and CDR2 sequences are SQVTM and ANQGSEA. V shed 2 bases and J 2 bases; nucleotides not matched to a gene: 8. The CDR3, as DNA: TGCAGCGTTGAAAACCCGGGGACAGCTAACACTGAAGCTTTCTTT. It translates to CSVENPGTANTEAFF.

The chain combines TRBV27 with TRBJ1-2, with 8 bases fitting TRBD1. The CDR3 covers 16 residues. V lost 5 bases and J lost 7; bases outside the gene matches: 15. In germline, CDR1 is MNHEY, CDR2 SMNVEV (reference sequence). CDR3 nucleotides: TGTGCCAGCAGTGCTCGGACAGGGATCCTCACTTTTGGCTACACCTTC. It is translated as CASSARTGILTFGYTF.

The table lists this clonotype with a few counts. This rearrangement joins TRBV7-8 to TRBJ1-1; 7 nucleotides line up with TRBD1. The V gene's germline CDR1 is SGHVS and CDR2 FQNEAQ. The V gene end was trimmed by 2 bases and the J gene end by 3 bases; junction bases not matched to a gene: 6. The CDR3 is made up of 15 amino acids. Here the CDR3 reads CASSLYPRGDTEAFF. In DNA form, the CDR3 reads TGTGCCAGCAGCTTATATCCCAGGGGGGACACTGAAGCTTTCTTT.

This clonotype showed up just a few times. This could be a read error, since a much larger clone is one nucleotide away. This chain uses TRBV5-1 with TRBJ2-3; 8 positions match TRBD2. The CDR3 covers 15 residues. Germline CDR1 reads SGHRS; CDR2 reads YFSETQ. CDR3 coding DNA: TGCGCCAGCAGCACCTCCGGGACTAGTGCAGATACGCGGTATTTT. Residues: CASSTSGTSADTRYF.

This clonotype was seen many times. The rearrangement links TRBV7-2 to TRBJ2-7, with TRBD1 identical over 7 bases. V was clipped by 7 bases and J by 0 bases; unmatched bases: 6. Germline CDR1 is SGHTA and CDR2 is FQGNSA. This CDR3 has 14 amino acids. The CDR3, as DNA: TGTGCCAGCAAAAAGGACAGGCTCTCCTACGAGCAGTACTTC. As protein: CASKKDRLSYEQYF.

Details on this clonotype: Being one base from a much bigger clone, this may be a read error. This chain connects TRBV20-1 to TRBJ2-5; D may be TRBD1 or TRBD2 (5 bases each). V lost 6 bases, J lost 8 bases, and 16 bases lay in between. This CDR3 region has 12 residues. Germline V gives CDR1 DFQATT, CDR2 SNEGSKA (reference sequence). CDR3 protein: CSAIRGTNTQYF. The DNA of the CDR3 is TGCAGTGCCATCCGTGGGACGAATACCCAGTACTTC.

This clonotype occurred many times. Here the CDR3 reads CASSYDAGGNEQFF. The CDR3 nucleotides read TGTGCCAGCAGTTACGACGCGGGAGGCAATGAGCAGTTCTTC. V usage is TRBV6-5 and J usage is TRBJ2-1, with 8 bases that match TRBD2. Trimming removed 2 bases from V and 6 bases from J; junction bases left unmatched: 3. The CDR3 extends over 14 amino acids. Looked up from germline, CDR1 is MNHEY and CDR2 is SVGAGI.

This clonotype has only a few counts. For the CDR3, the DNA is TGTGCCAGCAGCCCTCCCTCGACCCCAGGGGGAGAGACCCAGTACTTC. Translation: CASSPPSTPGGETQYF. V gene TRBV7-8 combines with J gene TRBJ2-5, with 7 nucleotides matching TRBD1. V gave up 5 bases and J gave up 4 bases; unmatched junction bases: 13. Germline CDR1 and CDR2: SGHVS and FQNEAQ. The CDR3 is 16 amino acids.

This clonotype was observed at least ten times. The chain joins TRBV3-1 to TRBJ2-2; tentatively, D is TRBD2 (6 bases). CDR3 length: 14 amino acids. Per the germline V gene, CDR1 is LGHDT and CDR2 is YNNKEL (reference sequence). The V end was cut by 4 bases, the J end by 6 bases, with 12 bases between. CDR3: CASSRGDESGELFF. In DNA form, the CDR3 reads TGTGCCAGCAGCCGGGGGGACGAGTCCGGGGAGCTGTTTTTT.

This clonotype was seen ten or more times. The chain is built from TRBV4-2 and TRBJ2-3, with TRBD2 identical over 7 bases. The CDR3 has 15 residues. Trimming cost V 0 bases and J 4 bases; bases outside gene matches: 4. Looked up from germline, CDR1 is LGHNA and CDR2 is YNFKEQ. The CDR3 spells CASSQEGREADTQYF. CDR3 nucleotides: TGTGCCAGCAGCCAAGAAGGGAGGGAGGCAGATACGCAGTATTTT.

Note on this clonotype: A much larger clone lies one base from this, so it may be a read error. The J gene is TRBJ2-7, the V gene TRBV5-1; perhaps TRBD1 as D (6 bases). In germline, CDR1 is SGHRS, CDR2 YFSETQ. This CDR3 contains 14 residues. The CDR3 protein is CASGLDWGPYEQYF. The CDR3 nucleotides are TGCGCCAGCGGCTTGGATTGGGGGCCCTACGAGCAGTACTTC.

This clonotype occurred many times. This chain joins TRBV6-1 and TRBJ1-2; D call uncertain. CDR1 is MNHNS and CDR2 is SASEGT in the germline V gene. Trimming pared 4 bases from V and 3 bases from J, leaving 15 bases between. CDR3 size: 15 residues. The CDR3 bases are TGTGCCAGCAGTGCCCGGAGGACCCAGGACTATGGCTACACCTTC. Its protein is CASSARRTQDYGYTF.

The table lists this clonotype with many counts. This CDR3 is CATSDLQTDYNEQFF. CDR3 in DNA: TGTGCCACCAGTGATTTGCAAACCGATTACAATGAGCAGTTCTTC. This chain joins TRBV24-1 and TRBJ2-1, with D hard to call. V shed 0 bases and J shed 4 bases, with 9 bases lying between them. CDR3 size: 15 residues. From germline, CDR1 is KGHDR and CDR2 SFDVKD.

V usage is TRBV27 and J usage is TRBJ2-5; D ambiguous. The germline gives CDR1 MNHEY, CDR2 SMNVEV (reference sequence). V shed 5 bases and J shed 1 base, with 14 bases lying between them. This CDR3 region has 15 residues. For the CDR3, the DNA is TGTGCCAGCAGTCCACGATGGCACAGCCAAGAGACCCAGTACTTC. Its translation is CASSPRWHSQETQYF.

This clonotype was detected a few times. The CDR3 sequence is CASSILAGGSETQYF. The CDR3 region has the DNA TGTGCCAGCAGCATACTAGCGGGAGGATCAGAGACCCAGTACTTC. The chain links TRBV7-8 to TRBJ2-5; TRBD2 aligns across 12 bases. Germline V gene data show CDR1 as SGHVS and CDR2 as FQNEAQ. The CDR3 loop spans 15 amino acids. With V trimmed by 5 bases and J by 4 bases, 5 bases remained unmatched.

The rearrangement uses TRBV10-3 and TRBJ2-5; TRBD1 aligns across 7 bases. From germline, CDR1 is ENHRY and CDR2 SYGVKD. The CDR3 length is 15 residues. V lost 2 bases to trimming and J lost 2 bases; unmatched junction nucleotides: 5. The CDR3 coding sequence is TGTGCCATCAGTGAGGGCACAGGGGTGCAAGAGACCCAGTACTTC. Its protein product is CAISEGTGVQETQYF.

This clonotype appeared a few times. This rearrangement joins TRBV20-1 to TRBJ1-3, with D possibly TRBD1 on 5 matching bases. Germline lookup yields CDR1 DFQATT and CDR2 SNEGSKA (reference sequence). The CDR3 is made up of 15 amino acids. Trimming left V 4 bases short and J 4 bases short, with 17 bases between. Here the CDR3 DNA reads TGCAGTGCTATTGATTCCGGGACGCCGGGAAACACCATATATTTT. This encodes CSAIDSGTPGNTIYF.

This clonotype was counted ten times or more. J is TRBJ2-7 and V is TRBV7-9; D not certain. The germline V gene has CDR1 SEHNR and CDR2 FQNEAQ (reference sequence). The length of the CDR3 is 12 residues. The ends were cut back, 5 bases at V and 3 bases at J, with 8 bases in the middle. CDR3 DNA sequence: TGTGCCAGCAGCCCGACCGTCTACGAGCAGTACTTC. Protein product: CASSPTVYEQYF.

This clonotype was detected ten times or more. V and J are TRBV9 and TRBJ2-7, with 7 bases identical to TRBD1. Trimming at V came to 4 bases and at J to 2 bases, leaving 6 bases not matched to a gene. The CDR3 extends over 14 amino acids. Germline lookup yields CDR1 SGDLS and CDR2 YYNGEE. CDR3: CASSPTGNTYEQYF. The CDR3, as DNA: TGTGCCAGCAGCCCGACAGGGAATACCTACGAGCAGTACTTC.

This clonotype was detected ten times or more. The CDR3 sequence is CSAIRGGNQPQHF. In DNA, the CDR3 is TGCAGTGCTATAAGGGGGGGAAATCAGCCCCAGCATTTT. This chain links TRBV20-1 with TRBJ1-5; a weak D match, TRBD1 (6 bases). V was cut by 4 bases and J by 4 bases, with 11 bases left in between. Germline values: CDR1 DFQATT, CDR2 SNEGSKA (reference sequence). This CDR3 region has 13 residues.

This clonotype was observed at least ten times. The V and J genes are TRBV12-3 or TRBV12-4 and TRBJ1-5; D is unresolved. This CDR3 contains 11 residues. V shed 1 base and J shed 9 bases, with 4 bases lying between them. DNA of the CDR3: TGTGCCAGCAGTTTAGTCGGGCCCCAGCATTTT. Translated: CASSLVGPQHF.

In its sample, this clonotype was seen many times. This chain connects TRBV6-1 to TRBJ2-2, with 7 bases lining up with TRBD1. CDR1 and CDR2 (germline): MNHNS, SASEGT. Unmatched junction bases numbered 2, after V lost 4 bases and J lost 6 bases. This CDR3 spans 13 amino acids. CDR3 protein: CASSAGGSGELFF. In DNA form, the CDR3 reads TGTGCCAGCAGTGCAGGGGGATCCGGGGAGCTGTTTTTT.